The 7 T cell receptor beta chains listed next were all sequenced from one sample in a study of type 1 regulatory T cells. Antigens for these TCRs are unknown. TCRdb reanalysed the reads using MiXCR and keeps one entry per CDR3 protein. The sample holds about 23,000 distinct CDR3 sequences, less than 60% seen once. Sequencing was carried out using cultured T cells, either the whole culture or a sorted T cell fraction (not recorded which). Source of these receptors: a human donor in good health.

This clonotype showed up many times. This chain uses TRBV6-5 with TRBJ1-5, with D uncertain. This CDR3 is 13 amino acids long. Germline loops: CDR1 MNHEY, CDR2 SVGAGI. V lost 2 bases and J 6 bases, leaving 8 bases between the germline ends. This CDR3 is CASSYGSSQPQHF. The CDR3 DNA sequence: TGTGCCAGCAGTTACGGTTCGAGTCAGCCCCAGCATTTT.

The V gene is TRBV20-1, the J gene TRBJ2-2; the D call may be TRBD1 or TRBD2 (5 bases each). Trimming pared 3 bases from V and 4 bases from J, leaving 12 bases between. The CDR3 runs to 14 residues. The germline V gene encodes CDR1 DFQATT and CDR2 SNEGSKA (reference sequence). CDR3 amino acids: CSASRVSGTGELFF. As DNA, the CDR3 is TGCAGTGCTAGCAGGGTCAGCGGCACCGGGGAGCTGTTTTTT.

This chain links TRBV18 with TRBJ2-2; maybe TRBD2 (5 bases). Trimming shortened V by 2 bases and J by 4 bases, and 14 bases separated the two germline ends. The CDR3 length is 16 residues. The germline V gene encodes CDR1 KGHSH and CDR2 LQKENI. CDR3 loop: CASSPLSGSVTGELFF. The CDR3 DNA reads TGTGCCAGCTCACCATTGTCGGGGTCTGTCACCGGGGAGCTGTTTTTT.

The chain links TRBV20-1 to TRBJ2-1; D perhaps matches TRBD2 (6 bases). The V gene lost 0 bases and the J gene lost 7 bases, with 13 bases spanning the gap. This CDR3 region has 14 residues. CDR1 and CDR2 (germline): DFQATT, SNEGSKA (reference sequence). The CDR3 region is CSARDGAGFNEQFF. Written as DNA, the CDR3 is TGCAGTGCTAGAGATGGGGCGGGGTTTAATGAGCAGTTCTTC.

This clonotype was detected only a few times. The chain employs TRBV11-3 and TRBJ2-1; the D call may be TRBD1 or TRBD2 (5 bases each). CDR1 and CDR2 (germline): SGHNT, YENEEA. The CDR3 runs to 15 residues. V was pared by 5 bases and J by 7 bases, with 18 bases between. CDR3 DNA sequence: TGTGCCAGCAGCCTAACTGCCGGGGCGGCGAATGAGCAGTTCTTC. Amino acids: CASSLTAGAANEQFF.

Sample share makes this clonotype medium-sized. The chain recombines TRBV20-1 with TRBJ2-2; 7 nucleotides align to TRBD2. Losses at the gene ends were 1 base for V and 0 bases for J; bases not matched to a gene: 5. Germline CDR1 reads DFQATT; CDR2 reads SNEGSKA (reference sequence). This CDR3 is built from 16 residues. The chain's CDR3 is CSARASGIANTGELFF. For the CDR3, the DNA is TGCAGTGCTAGAGCTAGCGGCATCGCGAACACCGGGGAGCTGTTTTTT.

This clonotype was detected only a few times. This chain links TRBV5-1 with TRBJ2-5; tentatively, D is TRBD1 or TRBD2 (5 bases each). V was cut by 5 bases and J by 5 bases, with 16 bases left in between. Germline values: CDR1 SGHRS, CDR2 YFSETQ. The CDR3 totals 14 residues. The CDR3 spells CASSFGALKETQYF. CDR3 coding DNA: TGCGCCAGCAGTTTCGGGGCGCTGAAGGAGACCCAGTACTTC.